The present T cell receptor (beta chain) was sequenced within a study of T-cell reconstitution after alpha-beta-depleted transplantation in children. Unique molecular identifiers were used to barcode this TCRbeta library. MiXCR, run by TCRdb on the PCR reads, gives a single entry per CDR3 protein. The sample lists hundreds of thousands of distinct CDR3 sequences, around a sixth seen once, with over 0.95% in the top ten. The sample holds a few counts of this clonotype. After removal of 5 bases from V and 4 bases from J, the junction contained 8 bases not matched to a gene. Germline V gene data show CDR1 as SGHVS and CDR2 as FQNEAQ. This CDR3 has 15 amino acids.

The chain employs TRBV7-8 and TRBJ1-5, with 7 bases matching TRBD1. Sequences were derived from PBMCs from the stem cell graft donor, sampled from the stem cell graft. The receptor was isolated from a human donor who donated a stem cell graft to a child with acute myeloid leukemia. The CDR3 spells CASSRDRVGNQPQHF. The CDR3 DNA reads TGTGCCAGCAGCAGAGACAGGGTCGGGAATCAGCCCCAGCATTTT.